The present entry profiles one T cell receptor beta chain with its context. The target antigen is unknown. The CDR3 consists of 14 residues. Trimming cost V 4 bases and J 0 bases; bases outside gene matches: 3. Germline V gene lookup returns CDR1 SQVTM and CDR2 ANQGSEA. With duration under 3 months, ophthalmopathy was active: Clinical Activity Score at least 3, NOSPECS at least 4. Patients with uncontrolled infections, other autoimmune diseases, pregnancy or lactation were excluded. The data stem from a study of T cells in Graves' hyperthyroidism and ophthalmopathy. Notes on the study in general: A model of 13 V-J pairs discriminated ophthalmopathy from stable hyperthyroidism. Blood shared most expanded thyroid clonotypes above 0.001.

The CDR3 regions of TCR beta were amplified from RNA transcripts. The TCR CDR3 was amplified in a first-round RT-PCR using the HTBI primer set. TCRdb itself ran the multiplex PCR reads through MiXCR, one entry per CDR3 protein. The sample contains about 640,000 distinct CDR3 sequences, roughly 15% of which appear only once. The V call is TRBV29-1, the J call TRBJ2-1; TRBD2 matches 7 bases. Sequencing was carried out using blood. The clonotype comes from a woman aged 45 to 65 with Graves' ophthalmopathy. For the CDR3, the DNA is TGCAGCGTTGCCGGACTAGGCTCCTACAATGAGCAGTTCTTC. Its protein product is CSVAGLGSYNEQFF.